This T cell receptor beta chain comes out of a study of cytomegalovirus exposure and HLA in healthy donors. The CDR3 has 16 amino acids. Primers for the PCR totalled 60 Vbeta and 13 Jbeta. TCRdb's copy holds only in-frame clones and misses some; the assay was immunoSEQ multiplex PCR. The sample holds some 200,000 clones; roughly 82% are singletons and the top ten take 2.6%. Of note for this clone: As yet, its antigen is unknown.

Study outcomes and limitations: In a later analysis, a missense DCLRE1C variant was linked to TCR beta V- and J-gene trimming. About 87% or about 30% of the time was how often most TCR beta V segments were productive, according to an earlier analysis. Reports state that TCR beta sequences accurately predicted most subjects' HLA-A and HLA-B alleles. Compared with the approximately 700-donor mean, an Asian-associated ancestry cluster reportedly had fewer N-insertions, according to a later analysis.

The chain employs TRBV21-1 and TRBJ2-7; whether TRBD1, the table's D call, matches the DNA was not checked. TRBV21-1 is a known pseudogene. Sequencing was done on a sample of PBMCs. The sequence derives from a woman between 45 and 60 years old in good health and CMV-seropositive. The CDR3 bases are TGTGCCAGCAGCAAACAGAGGCAGGGGTTTCTGTACGAGCAGTACTTC. It translates to CASSKQRQGFLYEQYF.